The present T cell receptor (beta chain) was sequenced within a study of blood T cells in healthy people across ages. CDR1 MNHEY and CDR2 SVGEGT come from the germline V gene. The CDR3 covers 14 residues. V was pared by 8 bases and J by 3 bases, with 5 bases of the junction left unmatched. A second roughly 6 to 12 cycle PCR used barcoded and J-beta primers. TCRdb fed the 5' RACE reads into MiXCR, producing one record per CDR3 protein. The data show roughly 1.5 million distinct CDR3 sequences, around 40% seen once. This clonotype was recorded a few times. The sample, about 9.7 milliliters of peripheral blood, was drawn from each donor.

Sequencing input: blood. The sequence was obtained from a woman in her late teens or twenties in good health. The chain employs TRBV6-2 or TRBV6-3 and TRBJ2-3; 10 positions agree with TRBD2. DNA for the CDR3: TGTGCCAGCCTTAGCGGGGGGTTGACAGATACGCAGTATTTT. It specifies CASLSGGLTDTQYF.